The clone carrying this T cell receptor (beta chain) occurred many times. V dropped 0 bases and J dropped 5 bases, with 12 bases sitting between them. The V gene's germline CDR1 is SGHKS and CDR2 YYEKEE (reference sequence). The CDR3 contains 16 residues. Unique molecular identifiers were incorporated during preparation of the TCRbeta library. Using its own MiXCR run on the PCR reads, TCRdb lists one record per CDR3 protein. The sample contains around 600,000 distinct CDR3 sequences, about 15% of which appear only once. The sample is drawn from a study of T-cell reconstitution after alpha-beta-depleted transplantation in children.

This sequence was found in a human donor who donated a stem cell graft to a child with acute myeloid leukemia. Sequences were derived from PBMCs from the stem cell graft donor, sampled from the stem cell graft. The chain combines TRBV5-5 with TRBJ1-6, with D possibly being TRBD1 (6 bases). The CDR3 DNA follows: TGTGCCAGCAGCTTGGCATCAGGACAGAATAATTCACCCCTCCACTTT. Translation: CASSLASGQNNSPLHF.